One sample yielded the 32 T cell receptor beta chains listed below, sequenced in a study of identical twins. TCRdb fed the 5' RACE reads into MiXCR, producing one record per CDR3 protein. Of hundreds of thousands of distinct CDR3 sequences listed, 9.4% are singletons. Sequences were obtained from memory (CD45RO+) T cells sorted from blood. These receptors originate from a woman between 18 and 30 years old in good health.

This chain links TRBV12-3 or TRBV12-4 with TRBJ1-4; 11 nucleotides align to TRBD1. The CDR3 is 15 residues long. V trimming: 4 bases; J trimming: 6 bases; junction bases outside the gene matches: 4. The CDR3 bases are TGTGCCAGCAGTTCTTGGACAGGGGGCTATGAAAAACTGTTTTTT. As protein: CASSSWTGGYEKLFF.

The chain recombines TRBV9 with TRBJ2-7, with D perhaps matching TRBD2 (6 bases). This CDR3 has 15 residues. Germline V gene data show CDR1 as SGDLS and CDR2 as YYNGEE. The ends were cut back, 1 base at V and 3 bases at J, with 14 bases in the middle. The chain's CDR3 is CASSVPIAAHYEQYF. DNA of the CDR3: TGTGCCAGCAGCGTACCCATAGCGGCCCACTACGAGCAGTACTTC.

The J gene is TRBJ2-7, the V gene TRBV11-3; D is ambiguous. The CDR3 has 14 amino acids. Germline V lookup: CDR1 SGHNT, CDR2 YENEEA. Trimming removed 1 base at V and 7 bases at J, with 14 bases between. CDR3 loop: CASSLGHVSGEQYF. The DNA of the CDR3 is TGTGCCAGCAGCTTAGGCCACGTATCGGGTGAGCAGTACTTC. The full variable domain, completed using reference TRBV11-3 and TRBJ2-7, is EAGVVQSPRYKIIEKKQPVAFWCNPISGHNTLYWYLQNLGQGPELLIRYENEEAVDDSQLPKDRFSAERLKGVDSTLKIQPAELGDSAVYLCASSLGHVSGEQYFGPGTRLTVT.

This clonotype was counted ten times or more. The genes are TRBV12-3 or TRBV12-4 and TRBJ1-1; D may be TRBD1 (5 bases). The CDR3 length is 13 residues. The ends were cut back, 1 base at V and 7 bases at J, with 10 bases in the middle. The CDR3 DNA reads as TGTGCCAGCAGTTTAGGAGGGGTCGGTGAAGCTTTCTTT. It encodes CASSLGGVGEAFF.

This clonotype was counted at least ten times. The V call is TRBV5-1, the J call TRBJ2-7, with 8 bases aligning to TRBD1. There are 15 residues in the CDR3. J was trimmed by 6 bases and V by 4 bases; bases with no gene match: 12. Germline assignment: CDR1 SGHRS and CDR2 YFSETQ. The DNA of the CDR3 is TGCGCCAGCAGCATCACATCCGACAGGGGATCCGAGCAGTACTTC. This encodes CASSITSDRGSEQYF.

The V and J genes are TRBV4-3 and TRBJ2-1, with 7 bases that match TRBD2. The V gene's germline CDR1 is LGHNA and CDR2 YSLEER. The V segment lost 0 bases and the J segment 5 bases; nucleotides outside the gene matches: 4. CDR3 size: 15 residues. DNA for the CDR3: TGCGCCAGCAGCCAAGACAAGCGGGACCACAATGAGCAGTTCTTC. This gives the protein CASSQDKRDHNEQFF.

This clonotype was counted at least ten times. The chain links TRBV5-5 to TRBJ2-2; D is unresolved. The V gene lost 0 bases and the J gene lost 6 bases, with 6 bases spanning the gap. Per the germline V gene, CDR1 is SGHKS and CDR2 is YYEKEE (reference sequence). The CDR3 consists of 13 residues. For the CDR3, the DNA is TGTGCCAGCAGCTTGGCCGTATCCGGGGAGCTGTTTTTT. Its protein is CASSLAVSGELFF.

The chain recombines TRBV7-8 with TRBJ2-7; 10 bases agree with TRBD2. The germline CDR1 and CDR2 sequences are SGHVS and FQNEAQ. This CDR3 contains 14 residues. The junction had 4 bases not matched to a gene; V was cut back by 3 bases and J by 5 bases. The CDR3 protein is CASSFSGGLNEQYF. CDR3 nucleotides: TGTGCCAGCAGCTTTAGCGGGGGGTTGAACGAGCAGTACTTC.

DNA for the CDR3: TGTGCCACCGCAGAACTAGCGGGGCTCGAAGAGACCCAGTACTTC. Translating it yields CATAELAGLEETQYF. The chain is built from TRBV6-1 and TRBJ2-5; 10 bases match TRBD2. This CDR3 is 15 amino acids long. Germline assignment: CDR1 MNHNS and CDR2 SASEGT. The ends lost 10 bases at V and 3 bases at J; junction bases unmatched: 11.

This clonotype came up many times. The CDR3 bases are TGCAGTGCTAGAGAGGGGGCATACAATGAGCAGTTCTTC. This gives the protein CSAREGAYNEQFF. V usage is TRBV20-1 and J usage is TRBJ2-1; the D gene is possibly TRBD1 (6 bases). The CDR3 covers 13 residues. Trimming took 0 bases from V and 4 from J, leaving 7 bases between them. CDR1 and CDR2 (germline): DFQATT, SNEGSKA (reference sequence).

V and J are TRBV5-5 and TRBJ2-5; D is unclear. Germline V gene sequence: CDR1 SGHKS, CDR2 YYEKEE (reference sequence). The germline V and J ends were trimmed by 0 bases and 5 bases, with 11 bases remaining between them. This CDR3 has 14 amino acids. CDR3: CASSLVRTFETQYF. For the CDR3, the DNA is TGTGCCAGCAGCTTGGTTCGGACGTTTGAGACCCAGTACTTC.

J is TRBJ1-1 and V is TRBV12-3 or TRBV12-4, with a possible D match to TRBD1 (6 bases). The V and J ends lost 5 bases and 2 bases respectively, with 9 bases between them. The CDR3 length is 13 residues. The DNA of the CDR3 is TGTGCCAGCAGTACAGGGCTAAACACTGAAGCTTTCTTT. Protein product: CASSTGLNTEAFF.

The CDR3 spells CASSLGLAGGLYNEQFF. The CDR3, as DNA: TGCGCCAGCAGCTTAGGACTAGCGGGGGGTCTGTACAATGAGCAGTTCTTC. The J gene is TRBJ2-1, the V gene TRBV5-1; 14 bases agree with TRBD2. Germline V lookup: CDR1 SGHRS, CDR2 YFSETQ. The CDR3 sequence is 17 residues long. The J segment lost 4 bases and the V segment lost 2 bases, leaving 5 bases of the junction unmatched.

In DNA, the CDR3 is TGTGCTAGTCGACTCGGGGGGGCCTGGCCAGATACGCAGTATTTT. It specifies CASRLGGAWPDTQYF. The chain is built from TRBV12-5 and TRBJ2-3; 8 nucleotides align to TRBD2. CDR3 size: 15 residues. Germline V CDR1 and CDR2: LGHNT, FRNRAP. The ends lost 8 bases at V and 4 bases at J; junction bases unmatched: 11.

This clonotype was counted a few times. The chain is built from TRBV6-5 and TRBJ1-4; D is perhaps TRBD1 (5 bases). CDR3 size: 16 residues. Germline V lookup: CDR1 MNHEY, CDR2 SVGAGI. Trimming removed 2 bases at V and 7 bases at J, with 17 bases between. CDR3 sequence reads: CASSYRGGFGIEKLFF. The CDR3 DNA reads TGTGCCAGCAGTTACAGGGGTGGATTCGGTATTGAAAAACTGTTTTTT.

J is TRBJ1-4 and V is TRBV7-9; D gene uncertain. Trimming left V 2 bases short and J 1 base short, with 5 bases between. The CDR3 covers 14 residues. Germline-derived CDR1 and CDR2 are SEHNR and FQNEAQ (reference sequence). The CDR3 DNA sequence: TGTGCCAGCAGCTTAAGCCGAACTAATGAAAAACTGTTTTTT. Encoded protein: CASSLSRTNEKLFF.

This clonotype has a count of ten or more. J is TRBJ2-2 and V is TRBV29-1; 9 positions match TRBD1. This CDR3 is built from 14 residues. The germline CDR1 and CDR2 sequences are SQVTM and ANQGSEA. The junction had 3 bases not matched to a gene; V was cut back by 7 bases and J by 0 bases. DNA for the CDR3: TGCAGCGCCGGACAGGGGCCGAACACCGGGGAGCTGTTTTTT. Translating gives CSAGQGPNTGELFF.

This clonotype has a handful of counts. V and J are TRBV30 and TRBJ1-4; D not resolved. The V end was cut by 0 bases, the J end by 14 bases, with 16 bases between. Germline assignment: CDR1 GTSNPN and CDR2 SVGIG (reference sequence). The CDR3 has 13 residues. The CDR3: CAWSVTQTTRLFF. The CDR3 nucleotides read TGTGCCTGGAGTGTCACACAAACCACGAGGCTGTTTTTT.

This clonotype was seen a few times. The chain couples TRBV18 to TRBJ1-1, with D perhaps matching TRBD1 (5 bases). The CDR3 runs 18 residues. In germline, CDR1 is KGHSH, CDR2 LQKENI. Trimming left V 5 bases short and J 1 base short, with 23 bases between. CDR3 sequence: CASSINGGSARGNTEAFF. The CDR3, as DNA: TGTGCCAGCTCAATTAACGGCGGGAGCGCGAGGGGGAACACTGAAGCTTTCTTT. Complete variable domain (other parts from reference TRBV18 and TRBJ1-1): NAGVMQNPRHLVRRRGQEARLRCSPMKGHSHVYWYRQLPEEGLKFMVYLQKENIIDESGMPKERFSAEFPKEGPSILRIQQVVRGDSAAYFCASSINGGSARGNTEAFFGQGTRLTVV.

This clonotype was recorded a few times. The CDR3 DNA sequence: TGCAGTGTTAAGATCGGTACCACAGAGACCCAGTACTTC. Its protein product is CSVKIGTTETQYF. The chain recombines TRBV20-1 with TRBJ2-5; D remains ambiguous. Trimming cost V 7 bases and J 4 bases, with 16 bases left between them. Germline lookup yields CDR1 DFQATT and CDR2 SNEGSKA (reference sequence). CDR3 length equals 13 residues.

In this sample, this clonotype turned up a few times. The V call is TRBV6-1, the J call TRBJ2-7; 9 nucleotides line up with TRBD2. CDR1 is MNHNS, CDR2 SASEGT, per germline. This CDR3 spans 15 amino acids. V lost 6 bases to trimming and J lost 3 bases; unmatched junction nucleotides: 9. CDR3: CASRSLAGGHYEQYF. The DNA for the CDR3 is TGTGCCAGCAGGTCTCTCGCGGGAGGGCACTACGAGCAGTACTTC.

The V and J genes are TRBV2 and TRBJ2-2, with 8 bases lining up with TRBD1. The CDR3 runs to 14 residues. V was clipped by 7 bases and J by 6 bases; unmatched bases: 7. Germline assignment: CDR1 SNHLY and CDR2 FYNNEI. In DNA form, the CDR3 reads TGTGCCAGCAATGGACAGGGTTTCCCCGGGGAGCTGTTTTTT. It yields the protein CASNGQGFPGELFF.

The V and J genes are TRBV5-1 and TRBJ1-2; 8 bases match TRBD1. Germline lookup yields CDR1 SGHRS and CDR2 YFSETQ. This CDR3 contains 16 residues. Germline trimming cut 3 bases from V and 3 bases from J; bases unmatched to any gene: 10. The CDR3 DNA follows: TGCGCCAGCAGCTGGGCCCCTTCGACAGGGGACTATGGCTACACCTTC. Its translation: CASSWAPSTGDYGYTF.

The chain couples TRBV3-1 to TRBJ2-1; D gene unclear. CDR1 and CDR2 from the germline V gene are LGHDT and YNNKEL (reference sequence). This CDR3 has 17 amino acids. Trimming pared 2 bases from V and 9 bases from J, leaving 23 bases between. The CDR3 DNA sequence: TGTGCCAGCAGCCAACAGGTACCTTGGACGCCTGGTAGTGAGCAGTTCTTC. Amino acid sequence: CASSQQVPWTPGSEQFF.

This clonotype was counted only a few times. CDR3 loop: CASSDTQAGDTEAFF. As DNA, the CDR3 is TGTGCCAGCAGTGACACTCAAGCGGGGGACACTGAAGCTTTCTTT. The chain is built from TRBV25-1 and TRBJ1-1; D may be TRBD1 (5 bases). The germline CDR1 and CDR2 sequences are MGHDK and SYGVNS. The CDR3 spans 15 residues. V was pared by 3 bases and J by 3 bases, with 14 bases between.

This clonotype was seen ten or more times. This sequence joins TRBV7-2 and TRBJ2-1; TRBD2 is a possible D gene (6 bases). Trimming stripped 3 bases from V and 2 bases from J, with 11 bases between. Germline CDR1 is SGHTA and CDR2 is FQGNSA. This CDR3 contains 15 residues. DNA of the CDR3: TGTGCCAGCAGCTTTGGGGCGGGACCCTACAATGAGCAGTTCTTC. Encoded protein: CASSFGAGPYNEQFF.

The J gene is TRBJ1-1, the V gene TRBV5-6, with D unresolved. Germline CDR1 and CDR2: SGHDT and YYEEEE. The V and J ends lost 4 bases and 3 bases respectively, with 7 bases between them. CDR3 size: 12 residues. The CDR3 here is CASSGWDTEAFF. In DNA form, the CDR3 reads TGTGCCAGCAGCGGGTGGGACACTGAAGCTTTCTTT.

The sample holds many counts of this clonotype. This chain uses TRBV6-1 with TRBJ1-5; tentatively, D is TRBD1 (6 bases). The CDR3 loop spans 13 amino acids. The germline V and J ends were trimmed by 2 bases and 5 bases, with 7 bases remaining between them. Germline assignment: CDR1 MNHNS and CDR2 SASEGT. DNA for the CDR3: TGTGCCAGCAGTGAACAGGGGCATCAGCCCCAGCATTTT. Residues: CASSEQGHQPQHF.

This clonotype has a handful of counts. CDR3 bases: TGCGCCAGCAGCCTGGGACAGGGTTCGAACACTGAAGCTTTCTTT. Protein: CASSLGQGSNTEAFF. The chain carries TRBV5-1 and TRBJ1-1; 9 nucleotides agree with TRBD1. The length of the CDR3 is 15 residues. Trimming took 4 bases from V and 1 from J; bases not matched to a gene: 5. Germline lookup yields CDR1 SGHRS and CDR2 YFSETQ.

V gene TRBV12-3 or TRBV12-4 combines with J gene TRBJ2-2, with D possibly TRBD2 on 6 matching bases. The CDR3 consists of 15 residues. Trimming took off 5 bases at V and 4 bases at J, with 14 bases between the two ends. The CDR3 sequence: CASSPALASTGELFF. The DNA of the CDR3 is TGTGCCAGCAGTCCAGCGCTAGCGAGCACCGGGGAGCTGTTTTTT.

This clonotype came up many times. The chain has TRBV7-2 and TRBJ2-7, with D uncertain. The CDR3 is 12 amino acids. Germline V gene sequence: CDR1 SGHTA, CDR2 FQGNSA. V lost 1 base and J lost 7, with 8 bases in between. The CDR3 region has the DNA TGTGCCAGCAGCTTAGTTGCTTCTGAGCAGTACTTC. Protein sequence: CASSLVASEQYF. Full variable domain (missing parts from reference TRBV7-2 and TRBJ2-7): GAGVSQSPSNKVTEKGKDVELRCDPISGHTALYWYRQSLGQGLEFLIYFQGNSAPDKSGLPSDRFSAERTGGSVSTLTIQRTQQEDSAVYLCASSLVASEQYFGPGTRLTVT.

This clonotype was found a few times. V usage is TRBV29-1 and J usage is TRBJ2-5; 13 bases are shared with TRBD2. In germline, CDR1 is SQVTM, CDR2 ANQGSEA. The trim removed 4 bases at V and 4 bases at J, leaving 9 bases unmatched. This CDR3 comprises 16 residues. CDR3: CSVVLGTSGNRETQYF. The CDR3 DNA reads TGCAGCGTTGTTCTGGGGACTAGCGGGAATAGAGAGACCCAGTACTTC.